This T cell receptor (beta chain) was identified during a study of T-cell memory formation after mild COVID-19. TCRdb re-analysed the 5' RACE reads in MiXCR, keeping a single row per CDR3 protein. Of approximately 290,000 distinct CDR3 sequences in the sample, roughly 21% were seen once. The receptor's source is a young man who had mild COVID-19 (a few samples of this study predate the infection). Cell type and time point are not known. Specimen: PBMCs or a T cell subset sorted from them (not recorded which).

Written as DNA, the CDR3 is TGTGCCATCACCACGACAGGAGGAGGCTACACCTTC. Protein sequence: CAITTTGGGYTF. This chain links TRBV10-3 with TRBJ1-2, with D possibly being TRBD1 (6 bases). CDR3 length: 12 residues. V was shortened by 7 bases and J by 8 bases, with 14 bases between the two germline ends. Germline CDR1 and CDR2: ENHRY and SYGVKD.